This TCR beta chain emerged from a study of Ad26.COV2.S vaccination and SARS-CoV-2 variants (dated by TCRdb to about 2021). Describing the broader study: Vaccine-arm donors came from COV1001, a multicentre, randomized, double-blind, placebo-controlled phase I-IIa trial of Ad26.COV2.S in healthy adults. Sequencing of the TCRbeta repertoire served to evaluate the specificity and breadth of SARS-CoV-2-reactive T cell receptors following Ad26.COV2.S vaccination. Trial participants were randomized into five groups of five: low-dose or high-dose Ad26.COV2.S given once or twice, or placebo on both occasions. Investigators remained blinded to trial group allocation during experiments and outcome assessment. The TCR-sequenced set comprised about 32 samples: around 20 Ad26.COV2.S vaccine recipients, 5 placebo recipients and 8 SARS-CoV-2 convalescent individuals. Ad26.COV2.S was administered intramuscularly at a dose of 5x10^10 or 1x10^11 viral particles, either as one shot or as two shots given 56 days apart. On the study overall, not on this receptor specifically: It was noted by the authors that total T cell responses may have been underestimated by the TCR breadth and depth analyses. Substantial breadth of spike-specific CD8+ and CD4+ T cell responses was reported after vaccination. The study lacked the statistical power to compare responses across vaccine doses or regimens. Non-spike TCR breadth was comparable between vaccine and placebo recipients, consistent with the vaccine containing only spike. Higher spike-specific TCR breadth was observed in Ad26.COV2.S recipients than in placebo recipients (P = 0.0014).

The immunoSEQ Assay was used to sequence TCRbeta CDR3 regions. After extraction, genomic DNA underwent amplification by bias-controlled multiplex PCR, followed by high-throughput sequencing. The original methods were these. To quantify the absolute abundance of every unique TCRbeta CDR3 region, sequences were collapsed and filtered. T cell fraction was estimated by normalizing TCRbeta template counts to usable DNA, with usable DNA measured through amplification of reference genes found in all nucleated cells. Repertoire TCRs were annotated as SARS-CoV-2-specific by exact matching of V gene, CDR3 amino acid sequence and J gene to a known reactive TCR set. The reference SARS-CoV-2 TCR set came from MIRA and was filtered for enrichment in COVID-19-positive ImmuneCODE repertoires, removing public or cross-reactive TCRs. Drawing on the MIRA antigens, annotated TCRs were analysed further at the level of specific ORF or position within ORF. Breadth was defined as the number of annotated unique rearrangements divided by the total number of unique productive rearrangements, and depth was defined as the summed frequency of the annotated unique rearrangements. TCR breadth was compared between groups using two-sided Wilcoxon rank-sum tests. TCRdb took over this immuneACCESS table, retaining in-frame rearrangements with V and J assigned. Such tables are incomplete; in checked studies, under half of the missing clones stem from an unresolved V gene, and the remainder is unexplained. Clone size and the V and J calls come from that table; the DNA yielded D and trimming. The sample table records approximately 500,000 clones; around 88% of these occur just once. Jointly, the top ten make up around 13% of the sample.

The CDR3 runs 11 amino acids, cysteine and phenylalanine included. Kept here is only the CDR3 DNA, which spans 33 bases and is read in frame from base 1. The label giving this sample's treatment or condition can be read as: 15 to 20 received Ad26.COV2.S at low or high dose, single or two shots; roughly 5 received placebo; per-sample allocation not given. Repertoires of vaccine and placebo recipients were sequenced from samples collected on day 63 after the first injection. Cohort 1b enrolled 25 to 30 adults aged 18-55 years at a single site in Boston, USA, between 29 July and 7 August 2020. Ad26.COV2.S consisted of a replication-incompetent adenovirus type 26 vector by which a prefusion-stabilized SARS-CoV-2 spike protein from the original Wuhan strain was expressed. Worth noting for this clone: The antigen this receptor binds is unknown. The junction departs from germline at one end; a sequencing error may be responsible.

Sequencing was performed on peripheral blood, taken in a trial of Ad26.COV2.S vaccine versus placebo. This receptor was identified in a person between 18 and 60 years old who received the Ad26.COV2.S COVID-19 vaccine or a placebo. The chain uses TRBV12-3 or TRBV12-4 and TRBJ1-2; the D segment cannot be called with confidence. The DNA sequence is given as TGTGCCAGCAGCTCACAAGGGATAGTCCTCTTC. Translated, it reads CASSSQGIVLF.